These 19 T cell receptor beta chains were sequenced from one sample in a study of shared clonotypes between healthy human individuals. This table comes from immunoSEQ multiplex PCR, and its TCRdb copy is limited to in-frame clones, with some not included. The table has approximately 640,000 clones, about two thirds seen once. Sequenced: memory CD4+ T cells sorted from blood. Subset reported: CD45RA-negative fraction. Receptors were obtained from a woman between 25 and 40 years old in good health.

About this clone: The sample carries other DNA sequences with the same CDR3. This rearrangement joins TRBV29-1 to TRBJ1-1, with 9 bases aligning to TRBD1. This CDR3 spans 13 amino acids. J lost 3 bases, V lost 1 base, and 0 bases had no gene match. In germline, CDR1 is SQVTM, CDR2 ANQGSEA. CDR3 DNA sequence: TGCAGCGTTGAAGGACAGGGGGACACTGAAGCTTTCTTT. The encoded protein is CSVEGQGDTEAFF.

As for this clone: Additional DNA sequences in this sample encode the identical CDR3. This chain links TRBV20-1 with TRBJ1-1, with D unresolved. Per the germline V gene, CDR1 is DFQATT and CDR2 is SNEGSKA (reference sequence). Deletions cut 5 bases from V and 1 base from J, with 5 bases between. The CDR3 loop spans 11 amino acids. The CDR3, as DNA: TGCAGTGCTCGGAAGAACACTGAAGCTTTCTTT. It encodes CSARKNTEAFF.

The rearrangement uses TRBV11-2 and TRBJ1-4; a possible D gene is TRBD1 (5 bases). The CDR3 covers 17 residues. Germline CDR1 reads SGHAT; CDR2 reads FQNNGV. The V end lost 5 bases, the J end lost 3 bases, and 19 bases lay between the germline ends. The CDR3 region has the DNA TGTGCCAGCAGCCTGGGGAGGGGATTCCAGGCTAATGAAAAACTGTTTTTT. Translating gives CASSLGRGFQANEKLFF.

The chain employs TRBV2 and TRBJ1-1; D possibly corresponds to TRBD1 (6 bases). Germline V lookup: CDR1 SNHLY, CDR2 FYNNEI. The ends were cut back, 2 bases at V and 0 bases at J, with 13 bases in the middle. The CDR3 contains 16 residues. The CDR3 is CASSEIYQGMNTEAFF. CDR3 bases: TGTGCCAGCAGTGAAATATATCAGGGGATGAACACTGAAGCTTTCTTT.

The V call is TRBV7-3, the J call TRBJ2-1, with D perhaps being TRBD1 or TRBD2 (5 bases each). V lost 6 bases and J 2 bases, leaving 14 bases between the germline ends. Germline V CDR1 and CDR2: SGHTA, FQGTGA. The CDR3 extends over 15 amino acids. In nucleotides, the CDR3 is TGTGCCAGCAGTCAACGGGACCTTCCCTACAATGAGCAGTTCTTC. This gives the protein CASSQRDLPYNEQFF.

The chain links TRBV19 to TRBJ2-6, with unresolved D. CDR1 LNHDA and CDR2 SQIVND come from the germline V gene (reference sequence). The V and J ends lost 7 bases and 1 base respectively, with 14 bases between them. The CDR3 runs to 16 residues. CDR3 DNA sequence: TGTGCCAGTACCGCAGGCTCTAGGTCTGGGGCCAACGTCCTGACTTTC. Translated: CASTAGSRSGANVLTF. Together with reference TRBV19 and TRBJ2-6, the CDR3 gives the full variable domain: DGGITQSPKYLFRKEGQNVTLSCEQNLNHDAMYWYRQDPGQGLRLIYYSQIVNDFQKGDIAEGYSVSREKKESFPLTVTSAQKNPTAFYLCASTAGSRSGANVLTFGAGSRLTVL.

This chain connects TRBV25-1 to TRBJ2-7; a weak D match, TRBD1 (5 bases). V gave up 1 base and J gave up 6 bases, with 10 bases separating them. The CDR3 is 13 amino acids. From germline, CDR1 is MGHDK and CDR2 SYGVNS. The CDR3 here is CASSELRGSEQYF. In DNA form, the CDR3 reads TGTGCCAGCAGTGAATTAAGGGGCTCCGAGCAGTACTTC.

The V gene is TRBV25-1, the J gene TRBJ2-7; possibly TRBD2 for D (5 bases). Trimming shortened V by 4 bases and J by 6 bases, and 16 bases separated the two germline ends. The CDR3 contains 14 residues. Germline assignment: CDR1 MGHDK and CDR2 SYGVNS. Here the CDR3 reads CASSVTGSIGEQYF. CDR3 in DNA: TGTGCCAGCAGTGTAACGGGGTCTATCGGCGAGCAGTACTTC.

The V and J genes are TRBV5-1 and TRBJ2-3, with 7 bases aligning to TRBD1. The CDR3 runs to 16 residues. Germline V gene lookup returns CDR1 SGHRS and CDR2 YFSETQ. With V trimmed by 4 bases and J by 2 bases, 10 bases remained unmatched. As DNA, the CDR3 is TGCGCCAGCAGCCTGGTCGGGACAGCCAACACAGATACGCAGTATTTT. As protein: CASSLVGTANTDTQYF.

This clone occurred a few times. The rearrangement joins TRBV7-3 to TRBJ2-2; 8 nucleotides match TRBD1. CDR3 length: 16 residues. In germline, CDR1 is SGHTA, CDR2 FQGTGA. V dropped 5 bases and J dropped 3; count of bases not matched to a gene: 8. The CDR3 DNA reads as TGTGCCAGCAGCCCAAAGATGACAGGGGACACCGGGGAGCTGTTTTTT. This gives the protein CASSPKMTGDTGELFF. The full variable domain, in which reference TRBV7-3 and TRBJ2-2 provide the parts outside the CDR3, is GAGVSQTPSNKVTEKGKYVELRCDPISGHTALYWYRQSLGQGPEFLIYFQGTGAADDSGLPNDRFFAVRPEGSVSTLKIQRTERGDSAVYLCASSPKMTGDTGELFFGEGSRLTVL.

CDR3 amino acids: CASRPLRVSNYGYTF. CDR3 sequence (DNA): TGTGCCAGCAGACCCCTCAGGGTTTCTAACTATGGCTACACCTTC. The chain is built from TRBV27 and TRBJ1-2, with D possibly matching TRBD1 (5 bases). The germline gives CDR1 MNHEY, CDR2 SMNVEV (reference sequence). Between the trimmed V and J ends, which lost 6 bases and 0 bases, there was a span of 14 bases. The CDR3 contains 15 residues.

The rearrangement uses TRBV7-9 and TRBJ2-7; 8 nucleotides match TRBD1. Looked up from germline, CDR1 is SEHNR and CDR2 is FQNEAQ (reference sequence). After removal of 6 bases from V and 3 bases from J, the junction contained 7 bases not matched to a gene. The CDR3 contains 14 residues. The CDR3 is CASRKGTGVYEQYF. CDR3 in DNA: TGTGCCAGCAGGAAGGGGACAGGAGTCTACGAGCAGTACTTC.

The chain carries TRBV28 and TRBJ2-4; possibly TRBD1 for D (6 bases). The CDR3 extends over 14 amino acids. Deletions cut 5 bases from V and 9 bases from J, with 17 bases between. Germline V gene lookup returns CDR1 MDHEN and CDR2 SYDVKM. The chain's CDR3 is CASSPQLGGVIQYF. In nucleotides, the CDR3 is TGTGCCAGCAGTCCCCAACTAGGGGGTGTCATTCAGTACTTC.

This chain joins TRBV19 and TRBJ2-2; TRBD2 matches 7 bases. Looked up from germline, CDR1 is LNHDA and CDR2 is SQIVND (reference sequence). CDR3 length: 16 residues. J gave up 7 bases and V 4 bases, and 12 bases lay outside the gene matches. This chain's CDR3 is CASSNGDAGAGGELFF. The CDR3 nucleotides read TGTGCCAGTAGTAATGGGGATGCGGGAGCCGGCGGGGAGCTGTTTTTT.

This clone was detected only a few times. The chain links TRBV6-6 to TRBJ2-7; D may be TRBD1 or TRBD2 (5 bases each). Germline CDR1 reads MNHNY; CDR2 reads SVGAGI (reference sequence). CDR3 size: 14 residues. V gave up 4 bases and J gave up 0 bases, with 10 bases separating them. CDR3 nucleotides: TGTGCCAGCAGTTCCGGGGCCCCCTCCTACGAGCAGTACTTC. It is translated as CASSSGAPSYEQYF.

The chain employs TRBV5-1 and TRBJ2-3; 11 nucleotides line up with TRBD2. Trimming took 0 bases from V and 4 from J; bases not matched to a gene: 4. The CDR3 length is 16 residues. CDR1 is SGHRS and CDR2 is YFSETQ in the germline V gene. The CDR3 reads CASSLAASGGPDTQYF. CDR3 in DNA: TGCGCCAGCAGCTTGGCGGCTAGCGGGGGGCCAGATACGCAGTATTTT.

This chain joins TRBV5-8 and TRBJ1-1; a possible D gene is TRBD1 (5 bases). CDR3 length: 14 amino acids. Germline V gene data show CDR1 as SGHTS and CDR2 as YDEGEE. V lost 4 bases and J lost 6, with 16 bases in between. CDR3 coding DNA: TGTGCCAGCAGCGGGGGACTTCACCGAGCTGAAGCTTTCTTT. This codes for CASSGGLHRAEAFF.

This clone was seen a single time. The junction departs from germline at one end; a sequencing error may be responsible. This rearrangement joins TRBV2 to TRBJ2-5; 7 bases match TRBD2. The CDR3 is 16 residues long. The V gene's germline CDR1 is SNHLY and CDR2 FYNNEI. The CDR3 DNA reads TGTGCCAGCAGTGCTTCGGGAGGCTCCTCCCAAGGGACCCAGTACTTC. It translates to CASSASGGSSQGTQYF.

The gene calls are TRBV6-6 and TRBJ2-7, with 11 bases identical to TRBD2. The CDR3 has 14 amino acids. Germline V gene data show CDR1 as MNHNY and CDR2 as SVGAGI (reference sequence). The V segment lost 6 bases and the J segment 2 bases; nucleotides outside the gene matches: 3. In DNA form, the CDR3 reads TGTGCCAGCAGGCCGACTAGCGGGACCTACGAGCAGTACTTC. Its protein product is CASRPTSGTYEQYF.